The clone carrying this TCR beta chain was seen repeatedly, ten times or more. Its antigen is currently unknown. V lost 0 bases and J 6 bases, leaving 6 bases between the germline ends. CDR3 length: 12 amino acids. CDR1 is SGDLS and CDR2 is YYNGEE in the germline V gene. The data derive from a study of early T cells in non-severe SARS-CoV-2 infection. The study, taken as a whole, reports: Clonotype matching in VDJdb favored anti-spike CD8 responses and did not capture private and CD4 specificities.

The library protocol tagged individual cDNA molecules with unique molecular identifiers. TCRdb passed the 5' RACE reads through MiXCR, listing each CDR3 protein once. The sample has about 83,000 distinct CDR3 sequences; about 10% are singletons. The TCR comes from an adult who was a healthcare worker with PCR-confirmed SARS-CoV-2 infection or an uninfected control (not recorded which). This sequence joins TRBV9 and TRBJ1-1, with a possible D match to TRBD1 (5 bases). This specimen consisted of whole blood, obtained at baseline. CDR3 region: CASSVGGAEAFF. The CDR3 bases are TGTGCCAGCAGCGTAGGGGGGGCTGAAGCTTTCTTT.